One and the same sample provided the 7 T cell receptor beta chains below, sequenced in a study of T cell responses to AZD1222 COVID-19 vaccine. Assay used: immunoSEQ multiplex PCR; TCRdb lists only in-frame clones, some missing. The sample has 70,000 to 90,000 clones; 90% are singletons. Sequencing was performed on peripheral blood, taken on day 0 of AZD1222 vaccination. The receptors stem from an adult in good health.

This clone was seen just once. CDR3 sequence reads: CASSSQTGTYPHEQYF. The DNA of the CDR3 is TGTGCCAGCAGCTCCCAAACCGGGACCTACCCCCACGAGCAGTACTTC. This chain connects TRBV5-4 to TRBJ2-7; D tentatively reads TRBD1 or TRBD2 (5 bases each). Germline values: CDR1 SGHNT, CDR2 YYREEE (reference sequence). This CDR3 contains 16 residues. V was shortened by 3 bases and J by 5 bases, with 21 bases between the two germline ends.

The chain has TRBV11-2 and TRBJ1-2; 9 bases are shared with TRBD1. The germline CDR1 and CDR2 sequences are SGHAT and FQNNGV. The CDR3 spans 16 residues. V dropped 4 bases and J dropped 3; count of bases not matched to a gene: 9. CDR3 amino acids: CASSSPRTGAHYGYTF. The CDR3 DNA follows: TGTGCCAGCAGCTCCCCCAGGACAGGGGCGCACTATGGCTACACCTTC.

This rearrangement joins TRBV11-3 to TRBJ2-7, with 7 bases lining up with TRBD1. Losses at the gene ends were 5 bases for V and 0 bases for J; bases not matched to a gene: 1. From germline, CDR1 is SGHNT and CDR2 YENEEA. The CDR3 has 13 amino acids. CDR3 DNA sequence: TGTGCCAGCAGCCGGGACAGCTCCTACGAGCAGTACTTC. This sequence encodes CASSRDSSYEQYF.

The rearrangement uses TRBV28 and TRBJ1-3; D might be TRBD1 (6 bases). V was trimmed by 5 bases and J by 2 bases, leaving 13 bases between them. This CDR3 comprises 15 residues. Germline-derived CDR1 and CDR2 are MDHEN and SYDVKM. CDR3 sequence reads: CASSQQGTAGNTIYF. The CDR3 DNA reads TGTGCCAGCAGTCAGCAGGGGACCGCTGGAAACACCATATATTTT.

This clone was detected only a few times. The gene calls are TRBV11-2 and TRBJ1-1; D may be TRBD1 (6 bases). CDR1 and CDR2 (germline): SGHAT, FQNNGV. Deletions cut 5 bases from V and 6 bases from J, with 10 bases between. CDR3 size: 12 residues. DNA of the CDR3: TGTGCCAGCAGCCTACAGGGATCTGAAGCTTTCTTT. Its protein is CASSLQGSEAFF.

The chain combines TRBV3-1 (or the pseudogene TRBV3-2) with TRBJ2-1, with D possibly TRBD2 on 7 matching bases. The CDR3 covers 13 residues. Germline lookup yields CDR1 LGHDT and CDR2 YNNKEL (reference sequence). V lost 0 bases, J lost 9 bases, and 9 bases lay in between. The CDR3 loop is CASSQEGGAEQFF. The CDR3 DNA reads as TGTGCCAGCAGCCAAGAGGGGGGGGCTGAGCAGTTCTTC.

The gene calls are TRBV6-5 and TRBJ1-1; tentative D call: TRBD1 (5 bases). CDR3 length: 12 residues. Trimming cost V 6 bases and J 5 bases, with 10 bases left between them. Germline lookup yields CDR1 MNHEY and CDR2 SVGAGI. The CDR3, as DNA: TGTGCCAGCAGCAGGGATCTAACTGAAGCTTTCTTT. Amino acid sequence: CASSRDLTEAFF.